Listed below are T cell receptor beta chains from one sample, sequenced in a study of beta chain features in type 1 diabetes. This table comes from immunoSEQ multiplex PCR, and its TCRdb copy is limited to in-frame clones, with some not included. The table lists some 240,000 clones, under 20% of them singletons, with approximately 0.087% in the top ten. Material for sequencing was naive CD4+ T cells from blood. The receptor set was obtained from a man aged 30 to 45 with type 1 diabetes. The conserved cysteine and the conserved F or W are not part of the CDR3 here. A D gene is named only where the DNA matches it firmly.

V gene,J gene,D gene,CDR3 protein
TRBV28,TRBJ2-5,-,ASSLSAAVAQY
TRBV7-2,TRBJ2-3,-,ASRVSSLTDTQY
TRBV20-1,TRBJ2-3,-,SVRRSDTQY
TRBV7-2,TRBJ2-2,-,ASSLDRDTGELF
TRBV29-1,TRBJ1-1,-,SYMQELVSEAF
TRBV7-9,TRBJ2-7,-,ASSPGRSSYEQY
TRBV30,TRBJ2-6,-,AWTGSGANVLT
TRBV7-2,TRBJ2-1,-,ASSSSADNEQF
TRBV23-1,TRBJ2-1,TRBD1,ASSQSRGQGVEYEQF
TRBV7-9,TRBJ2-2,-,ASSSAFTQNTGELF
TRBV11-2,TRBJ2-5,-,ASSLARRTQY
TRBV9,TRBJ2-1,TRBD2,ASSSSGSMDEQF
TRBV10-3,TRBJ2-2,-,AISERQSTGELF
TRBV7-2,TRBJ1-2,-,ASSFDRRYGYT
TRBV20-1,TRBJ2-7,-,SATQGHEQY
TRBV30,TRBJ1-1,-,AWRWNTEAF
TRBV11-2,TRBJ1-2,TRBD1,ASSLDRTGGNYGYT
TRBV21-1,TRBJ2-3,-,ASATSAKVYTQY
TRBV6-5,TRBJ2-1,TRBD2,ASRIAGGLYNEQF
TRBV6-1,TRBJ2-5,-,ASSDSARVEETQY
TRBV29-1,TRBJ2-5,TRBD1,SLSTGQVAKTQY
TRBV30,TRBJ2-6,-,AWSVIKTGANVLT
TRBV10-3,TRBJ2-1,-,AIRTSFSSVTSEQF
TRBV29-1,TRBJ2-7,TRBD2,SVAWGAGGYEQY
TRBV7-9,TRBJ1-2,-,ASSPLNGYT